The 20 T cell receptor beta chains listed next were all sequenced from one sample in a study of control samples from healthy donors and cancer patients. Sequencing used immunoSEQ multiplex PCR; TCRdb keeps in-frame clones, though not all of them. The data show fewer than 200,000 clones, with more than 90% seen just once and roughly 1.5% held by the top ten. The sample was blood. The source of these receptors is a man aged 25 to 40 in good health.

The chain uses TRBV10-1 and TRBJ1-2; D gene uncertain. Germline V gives CDR1 WNHNN, CDR2 SYGVQD (reference sequence). V lost 7 bases to trimming and J lost 7 bases, with 7 bases between them. This CDR3 has 10 residues. The CDR3 loop reads CASTSPGYTF. In DNA form, the CDR3 reads TGCGCCAGCACTAGCCCTGGCTACACCTTC.

The rearrangement joins TRBV9 to TRBJ2-1, with D perhaps being TRBD1 or TRBD2 (6 bases each). This CDR3 comprises 14 residues. Germline V gene lookup returns CDR1 SGDLS and CDR2 YYNGEE. Trimming took 3 bases from V and 3 from J, leaving 10 bases between them. The CDR3 loop reads CASSGGAGYNEQFF. The CDR3 DNA reads as TGTGCCAGCAGCGGGGGGGCCGGCTACAATGAGCAGTTCTTC.

The chain couples TRBV30 to TRBJ1-1; possibly TRBD1 for D (5 bases). Deletions cut 2 bases from V and 5 bases from J, with 12 bases between. The germline V gene has CDR1 GTSNPN and CDR2 SVGIG (reference sequence). The CDR3 loop spans 13 amino acids. CDR3 nucleotides: TGTGCCTGGAGTCGCACTGAGGGGACTGAAGCTTTCTTT. Amino acid sequence: CAWSRTEGTEAFF.

Notes on this clone: The same CDR3 also results from other DNA sequences found in this sample. The V call is TRBV7-9, the J call TRBJ1-1; no clear D. Per the germline V gene, CDR1 is SEHNR and CDR2 is FQNEAQ (reference sequence). Trimming removed 5 bases at V and 0 bases at J, with 7 bases between. This CDR3 spans 13 amino acids. In nucleotides, the CDR3 is TGTGCCAGCAGCCTTGACATGAACACTGAAGCTTTCTTT. It translates to CASSLDMNTEAFF.

V gene TRBV29-1 combines with J gene TRBJ2-5; D tentatively reads TRBD1 or TRBD2 (5 bases each). V shed 8 bases and J shed 5 bases, with 15 bases lying between them. This CDR3 is built from 12 residues. Germline V gene data show CDR1 as SQVTM and CDR2 as ANQGSEA. The CDR3 sequence is CSLRGVGETQYF. DNA for the CDR3: TGCAGCCTCCGAGGGGTGGGGGAGACCCAGTACTTC. The variable domain in full, with the rest retrieved from reference TRBV29-1 and TRBJ2-5, is SAVISQKPSRDICQRGTSLTIQCQVDSQVTMMFWYRQQPGQSLTLIATANQGSEATYESGFVIDKFPISRPNLTFSTLTVSNMSPEDSSIYLCSLRGVGETQYFGPGTRLLVL.

The gene calls are TRBV19 and TRBJ1-2, with D tentatively TRBD1 (6 bases). CDR1 is LNHDA and CDR2 is SQIVND in the germline V gene (reference sequence). The CDR3 loop spans 16 amino acids. V lost 9 bases and J 4 bases, leaving 24 bases between the germline ends. The CDR3 protein is CASKGSTRQASYGYTF. CDR3 nucleotides: TGTGCCAGCAAAGGGTCTACCCGACAGGCGAGCTATGGCTACACCTTC.

The chain uses TRBV7-2 and TRBJ1-6; D might be TRBD1 (5 bases). The V gene lost 5 bases and the J gene lost 11 bases, with 19 bases spanning the gap. The CDR3 consists of 15 residues. CDR1 and CDR2 (germline): SGHTA, FQGNSA. The CDR3 spells CASSPPRLTVTPLHF. The CDR3 region has the DNA TGTGCCAGCAGCCCCCCCCGCTTGACAGTTACACCCCTCCACTTT.

This chain connects TRBV5-4 to TRBJ1-2; 7 bases line up with TRBD1. After removal of 2 bases from V and 3 bases from J, the junction contained 1 base not matched to a gene. From germline, CDR1 is SGHNT and CDR2 YYREEE (reference sequence). The CDR3 is 13 residues long. For the CDR3, the DNA is TGTGCCAGCAGCTTCAGGGGGGACTATGGCTACACCTTC. Its translation: CASSFRGDYGYTF.

This clone was recorded once. V usage is TRBV19 and J usage is TRBJ1-5, with 7 positions matching TRBD1. Germline CDR1 and CDR2: LNHDA and SQIVND (reference sequence). CDR3 length: 14 amino acids. V gave up 4 bases and J gave up 11 bases; unmatched junction bases: 11. CDR3 amino acids: CASSTRQGAQAQHF. The CDR3 DNA follows: TGTGCCAGTAGTACCAGACAGGGAGCGCAGGCCCAGCATTTT.

This clone is a singleton in its sample. The rearrangement links TRBV9 to TRBJ1-6; TRBD1 agrees at 12 bases. Per the germline V gene, CDR1 is SGDLS and CDR2 is YYNGEE. The CDR3 loop spans 16 amino acids. Trimming removed 3 bases from V and 6 bases from J; junction bases left unmatched: 4. The CDR3 is CASSAGQGAINSPLHF. CDR3 nucleotide sequence: TGTGCCAGCAGCGCGGGACAGGGGGCGATTAATTCACCCCTCCACTTT.

V usage is TRBV3-1 (or the pseudogene TRBV3-2) and J usage is TRBJ1-5; 8 bases are shared with TRBD1. Unmatched junction bases numbered 3, after V lost 1 base and J lost 4 bases. Germline V gene data show CDR1 as LGHDT and CDR2 as YNNKEL (reference sequence). This CDR3 has 15 residues. As DNA, the CDR3 is TGTGCCAGCAGCCAAGCTGGACAGGGTAATCAGCCCCAGCATTTT. Translated, it gives CASSQAGQGNQPQHF.

This sequence joins TRBV5-1 and TRBJ1-6; a possible D gene is TRBD1 (6 bases). Germline V gene lookup returns CDR1 SGHRS and CDR2 YFSETQ. Trimming removed 3 bases from V and 5 bases from J, with 12 bases in between. The CDR3 covers 15 residues. CDR3 sequence reads: CASSSRGVNNSPLHF. CDR3 DNA: TGCGCCAGCAGCTCCAGGGGAGTTAATAATTCACCCCTCCACTTT.

The CDR3 loop reads CASSSPIIWPEAFF. The CDR3 DNA is TGTGCCAGCAGTTCCCCAATTATCTGGCCTGAAGCTTTCTTT. The genes are TRBV6-5 and TRBJ1-1; unclear D gene. Germline V gives CDR1 MNHEY, CDR2 SVGAGI. The CDR3 is made up of 14 amino acids. V was pared by 4 bases and J by 6 bases, with 15 bases between.

The genes are TRBV4-1 and TRBJ2-5; 9 nucleotides agree with TRBD2. CDR1 MGHRA and CDR2 YSYEKL come from the germline V gene. The CDR3 loop spans 17 amino acids. The J segment lost 4 bases and the V segment lost 1 base, leaving 10 bases of the junction unmatched. DNA for the CDR3: TGCGCCAGCAGCCAAGGGGGGGCTAGCGGGGTGGGAGAGACCCAGTACTTC. It codes for CASSQGGASGVGETQYF.

The V call is TRBV27, the J call TRBJ2-3; perhaps TRBD1 as D (6 bases). The CDR3 has 15 amino acids. Germline CDR1 MNHEY, CDR2 SMNVEV (reference sequence). Trimming took 3 bases from V and 1 from J, leaving 11 bases between them. The CDR3 DNA is TGTGCCAGCAGTTTTGAAGGGGGACGCACAGATACGCAGTATTTT. This codes for CASSFEGGRTDTQYF.

The chain joins TRBV6-5 to TRBJ1-5; D possibly corresponds to TRBD1 (5 bases). The CDR3 has 13 amino acids. From germline, CDR1 is MNHEY and CDR2 SVGAGI. V was shortened by 6 bases and J by 6 bases, with 12 bases between the two germline ends. CDR3 sequence (DNA): TGTGCCAGCAGACAGGTTGGGCGTCAGCCCCAGCATTTT. Its translation: CASRQVGRQPQHF.

The rearrangement links TRBV6-1 to TRBJ1-1, with 10 positions matching TRBD1. CDR3 length equals 17 residues. The ends lost 4 bases at V and 1 base at J; junction bases unmatched: 9. Germline values: CDR1 MNHNS, CDR2 SASEGT. DNA for the CDR3: TGTGCCAGCAGTGCCAGTAGCCGGGACAGGGGGAACACTGAAGCTTTCTTT. Residues: CASSASSRDRGNTEAFF.

The chain has TRBV25-1 and TRBJ2-1; the D is unclear. Germline CDR1 is MGHDK and CDR2 is SYGVNS. This CDR3 has 13 residues. V dropped 4 bases and J dropped 7 bases, with 11 bases sitting between them. CDR3 nucleotide sequence: TGTGCCAGCAGTGTTTACGAGAGTAATGAGCAGTTCTTC. Amino acid sequence: CASSVYESNEQFF. Combining the CDR3 with reference TRBV25-1 and TRBJ2-1 gives the whole variable domain EADIYQTPRYLVIGTGKKITLECSQTMGHDKMYWYQQDPGMELHLIHYSYGVNSTEKGDLSSESTVSRIRTEHFPLTLESARPSHTSQYLCASSVYESNEQFFGPGTRLTVL.

This chain joins TRBV5-6 and TRBJ2-7, with D possibly TRBD1 on 6 matching bases. Germline V gene data show CDR1 as SGHDT and CDR2 as YYEEEE. The CDR3 has 16 amino acids. Trimming left V 5 bases short and J 3 bases short, with 21 bases between. The CDR3 coding sequence is TGTGCCAGCAGTTATACTCCGGGACAAACCTTCTACGAGCAGTACTTC. This gives the protein CASSYTPGQTFYEQYF.

The chain links TRBV9 to TRBJ2-5; D gene uncertain. Per germline, CDR1 SGDLS and CDR2 YYNGEE. This CDR3 contains 15 residues. V shed 0 bases and J shed 4 bases, with 13 bases lying between them. For the CDR3, the DNA is TGTGCCAGCAGCGTAGAAGGTGTCGGTGTAGAGACCCAGTACTTC. It encodes CASSVEGVGVETQYF.